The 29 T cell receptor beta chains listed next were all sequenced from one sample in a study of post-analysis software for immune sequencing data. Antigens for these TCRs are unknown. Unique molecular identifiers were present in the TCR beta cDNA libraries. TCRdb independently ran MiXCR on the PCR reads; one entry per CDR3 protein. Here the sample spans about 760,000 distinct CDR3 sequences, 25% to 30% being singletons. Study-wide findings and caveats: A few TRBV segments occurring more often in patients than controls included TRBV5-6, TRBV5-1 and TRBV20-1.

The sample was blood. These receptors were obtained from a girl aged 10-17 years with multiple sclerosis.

The CDR3 here is CASSLGAGRTEAFF. For the CDR3, the DNA is TGTGCCAGCAGCTTGGGGGCAGGGCGCACTGAAGCTTTCTTT. The chain carries TRBV7-2 and TRBJ1-1; TRBD1 is a possible D gene (6 bases). The V end was cut by 3 bases, the J end by 4 bases, with 12 bases between. CDR3 size: 14 residues. CDR1 and CDR2 from the germline V gene are SGHTA and FQGNSA. The complete variable domain, with remaining parts taken from reference TRBV7-2 and TRBJ1-1, reads GAGVSQSPSNKVTEKGKDVELRCDPISGHTALYWYRQSLGQGLEFLIYFQGNSAPDKSGLPSDRFSAERTGGSVSTLTIQRTQQEDSAVYLCASSLGAGRTEAFFGQGTRLTVV.

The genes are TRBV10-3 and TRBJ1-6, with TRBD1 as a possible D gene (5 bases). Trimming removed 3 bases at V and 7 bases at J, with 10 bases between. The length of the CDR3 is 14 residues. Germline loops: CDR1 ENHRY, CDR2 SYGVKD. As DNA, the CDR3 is TGTGCCATCAGTGACCAGGGCCAGAATTCACCCCTCCACTTT. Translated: CAISDQGQNSPLHF.

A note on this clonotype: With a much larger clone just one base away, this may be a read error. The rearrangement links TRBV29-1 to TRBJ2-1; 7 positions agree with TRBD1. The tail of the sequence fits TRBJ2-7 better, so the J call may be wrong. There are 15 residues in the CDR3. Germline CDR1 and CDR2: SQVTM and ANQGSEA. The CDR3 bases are TGCAGCGTTGGATATGACAGGGTTAACTACAATGAGCAGTACTTC. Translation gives CSVGYDRVNYNEQYF.

DNA of the CDR3: TGTGCCAGCAGCTTAGCTGCCAGGGCGGGTATTCGGGGAGAGACCCAGTACTTC. It specifies CASSLAARAGIRGETQYF. The rearrangement joins TRBV7-2 to TRBJ2-7; D possibly matches TRBD1 or TRBD2 (5 bases each). The J call is doubtful: the DNA matches TRBJ2-5 better. The CDR3 has 18 residues. The germline V gene encodes CDR1 SGHTA and CDR2 FQGNSA.

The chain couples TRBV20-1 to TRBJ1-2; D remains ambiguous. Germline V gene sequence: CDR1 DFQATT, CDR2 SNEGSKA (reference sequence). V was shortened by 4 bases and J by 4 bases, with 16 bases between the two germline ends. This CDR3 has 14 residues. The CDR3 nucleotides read TGCAGTGCTACCCAGGATCTAGGAAGCTATGGCTACACCTTC. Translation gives CSATQDLGSYGYTF.

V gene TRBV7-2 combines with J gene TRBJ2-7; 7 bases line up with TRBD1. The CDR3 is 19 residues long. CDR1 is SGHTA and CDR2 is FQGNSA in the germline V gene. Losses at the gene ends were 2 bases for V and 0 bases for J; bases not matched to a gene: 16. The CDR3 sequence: CASSLTSDDRAFFSYEQYF. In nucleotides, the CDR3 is TGTGCCAGCAGCTTAACCTCCGATGACAGGGCTTTTTTCTCCTACGAGCAGTACTTC.

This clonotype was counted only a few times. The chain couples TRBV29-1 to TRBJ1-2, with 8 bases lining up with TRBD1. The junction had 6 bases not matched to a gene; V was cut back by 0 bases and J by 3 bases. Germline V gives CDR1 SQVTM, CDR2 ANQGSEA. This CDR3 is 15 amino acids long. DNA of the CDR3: TGCAGCGTTGAAGAGAGGACAGGGAGGTACTATGGCTACACCTTC. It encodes CSVEERTGRYYGYTF.

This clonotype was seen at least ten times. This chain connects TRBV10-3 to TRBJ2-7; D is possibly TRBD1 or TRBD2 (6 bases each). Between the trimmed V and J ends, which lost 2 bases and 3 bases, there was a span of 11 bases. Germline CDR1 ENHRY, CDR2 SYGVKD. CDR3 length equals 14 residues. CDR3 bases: TGTGCCATCAGTGAGGGTAGGGGGGTCTACGAGCAGTACTTC. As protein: CAISEGRGVYEQYF.

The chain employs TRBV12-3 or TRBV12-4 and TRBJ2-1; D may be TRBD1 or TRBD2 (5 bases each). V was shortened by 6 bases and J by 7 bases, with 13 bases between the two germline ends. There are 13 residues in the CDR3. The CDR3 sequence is CASRGRGENEQFF. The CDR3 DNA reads TGTGCCAGCAGAGGACGGGGCGAAAATGAGCAGTTCTTC.

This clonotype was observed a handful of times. As DNA, the CDR3 is TGCAGTGCTAGAGATCGGGTGGCCAGCCCATCCTACGAGCAGTACTTC. This codes for CSARDRVASPSYEQYF. The gene calls are TRBV20-1 and TRBJ2-7, with D uncertain. V was cut by 0 bases and J by 1 base, with 16 bases left in between. Germline CDR1 and CDR2: DFQATT and SNEGSKA (reference sequence). The CDR3 has 16 amino acids.

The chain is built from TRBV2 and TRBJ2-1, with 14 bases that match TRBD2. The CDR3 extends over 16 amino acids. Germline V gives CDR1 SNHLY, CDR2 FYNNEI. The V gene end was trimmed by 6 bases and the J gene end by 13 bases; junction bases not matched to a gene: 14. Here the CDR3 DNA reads TGTGCCAGCAGACCGGGACTAGCGGGGGTTTTGGAGACCCAGTTCTTC. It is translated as CASRPGLAGVLETQFF.

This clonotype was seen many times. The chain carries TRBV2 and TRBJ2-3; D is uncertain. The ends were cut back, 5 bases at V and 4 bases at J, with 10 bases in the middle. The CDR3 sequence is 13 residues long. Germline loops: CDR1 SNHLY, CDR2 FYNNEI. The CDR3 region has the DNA TGTGCCAGCAGTACCCGGTACGCAGATACGCAGTATTTT. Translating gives CASSTRYADTQYF.

The DNA of the CDR3 is TGTGCCAGCAGCGGCACGACTAGCGGTAGATACAATGAGCAGTTCTTC. This sequence encodes CASSGTTSGRYNEQFF. The chain employs TRBV7-9 and TRBJ2-1; 9 nucleotides match TRBD2. The CDR3 has 16 residues. V lost 5 bases and J lost 4; bases outside the gene matches: 9. The germline CDR1 and CDR2 sequences are SEHNR and FQNEAQ (reference sequence).

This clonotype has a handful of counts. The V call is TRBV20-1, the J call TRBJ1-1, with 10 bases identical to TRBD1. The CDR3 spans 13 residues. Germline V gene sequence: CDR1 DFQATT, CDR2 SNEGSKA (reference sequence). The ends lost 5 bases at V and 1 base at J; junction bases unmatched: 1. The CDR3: CSAGDRGNTEAFF. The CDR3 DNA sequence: TGCAGTGCTGGGGACAGGGGGAACACTGAAGCTTTCTTT.

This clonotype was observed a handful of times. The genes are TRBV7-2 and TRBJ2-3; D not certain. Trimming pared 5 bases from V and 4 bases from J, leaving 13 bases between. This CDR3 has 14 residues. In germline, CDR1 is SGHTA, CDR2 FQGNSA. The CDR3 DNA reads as TGTGCCAGCAGCCCAGACAAGTGGGCAGATACGCAGTATTTT. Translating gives CASSPDKWADTQYF.

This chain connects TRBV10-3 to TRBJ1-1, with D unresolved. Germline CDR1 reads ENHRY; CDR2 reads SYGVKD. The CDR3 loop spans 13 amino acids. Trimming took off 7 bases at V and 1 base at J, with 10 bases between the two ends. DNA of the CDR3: TGTGCCATCACTCTGTCGGGGAACACTGAAGCTTTCTTT. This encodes CAITLSGNTEAFF.

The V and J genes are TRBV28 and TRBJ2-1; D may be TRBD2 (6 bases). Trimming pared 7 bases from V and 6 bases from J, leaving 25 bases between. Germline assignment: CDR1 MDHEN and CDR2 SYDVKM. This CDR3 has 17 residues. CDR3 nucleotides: TGTGCCAGCAAAGAACTCAAGGGGACCGGGGGAGGCAATGAGCAGTTCTTC. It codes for CASKELKGTGGGNEQFF.

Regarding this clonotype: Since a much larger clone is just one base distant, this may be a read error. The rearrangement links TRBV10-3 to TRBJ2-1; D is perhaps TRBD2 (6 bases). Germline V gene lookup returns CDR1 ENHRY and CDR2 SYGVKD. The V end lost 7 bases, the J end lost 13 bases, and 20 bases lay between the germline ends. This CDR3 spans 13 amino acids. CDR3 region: CAITGGIQETQFF. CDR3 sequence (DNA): TGTGCCATCACCGGCGGGATCCAAGAGACCCAGTTCTTC.

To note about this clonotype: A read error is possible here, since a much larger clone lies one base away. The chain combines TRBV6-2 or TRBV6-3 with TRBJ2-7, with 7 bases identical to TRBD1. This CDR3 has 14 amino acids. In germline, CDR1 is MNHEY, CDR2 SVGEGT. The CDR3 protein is CASTGQPYSHEQYF. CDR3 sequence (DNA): TGTGCCAGTACGGGACAGCCTTACTCCCACGAGCAGTACTTC.

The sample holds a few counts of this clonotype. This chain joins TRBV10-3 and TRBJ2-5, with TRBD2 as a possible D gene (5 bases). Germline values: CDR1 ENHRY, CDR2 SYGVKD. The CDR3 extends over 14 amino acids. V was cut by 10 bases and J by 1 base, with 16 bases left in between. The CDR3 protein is CATNVPGSQETQYF. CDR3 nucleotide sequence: TGTGCCACAAATGTGCCGGGGAGCCAAGAGACCCAGTACTTC.

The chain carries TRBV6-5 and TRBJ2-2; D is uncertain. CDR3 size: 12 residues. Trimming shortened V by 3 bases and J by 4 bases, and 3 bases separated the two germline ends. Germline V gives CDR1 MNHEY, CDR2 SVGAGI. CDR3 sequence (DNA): TGTGCCAGCAGTTATTCCACCGGGGAGCTGTTTTTT. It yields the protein CASSYSTGELFF.

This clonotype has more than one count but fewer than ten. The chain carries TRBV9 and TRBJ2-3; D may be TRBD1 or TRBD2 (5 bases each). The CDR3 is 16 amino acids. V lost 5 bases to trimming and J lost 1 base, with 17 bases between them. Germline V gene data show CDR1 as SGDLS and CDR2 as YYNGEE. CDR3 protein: CASSYRDGVGTDTQYF. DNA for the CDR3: TGTGCCAGCAGTTATCGGGACGGGGTTGGCACAGATACGCAGTATTTT. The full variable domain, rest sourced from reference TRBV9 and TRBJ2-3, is DSGVTQTPKHLITATGQRVTLRCSPRSGDLSVYWYQQSLDQGLQFLIQYYNGEERAKGNILERFSAQQFPDLHSELNLSSLELGDSALYFCASSYRDGVGTDTQYFGPGTRLTVL.

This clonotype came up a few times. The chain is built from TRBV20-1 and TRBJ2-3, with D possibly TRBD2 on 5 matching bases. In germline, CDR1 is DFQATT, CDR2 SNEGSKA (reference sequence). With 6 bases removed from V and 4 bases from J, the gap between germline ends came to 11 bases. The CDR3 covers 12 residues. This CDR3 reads CSARKEADTQYF. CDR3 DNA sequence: TGCAGTGCCCGGAAGGAGGCAGATACGCAGTATTTT.

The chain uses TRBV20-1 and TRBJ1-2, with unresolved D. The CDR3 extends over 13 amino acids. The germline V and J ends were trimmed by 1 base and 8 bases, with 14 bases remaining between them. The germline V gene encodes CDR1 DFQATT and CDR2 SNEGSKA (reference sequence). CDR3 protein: CSARGGAATGYTF. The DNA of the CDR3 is TGCAGTGCTAGAGGCGGCGCCGCAACGGGCTACACCTTC.

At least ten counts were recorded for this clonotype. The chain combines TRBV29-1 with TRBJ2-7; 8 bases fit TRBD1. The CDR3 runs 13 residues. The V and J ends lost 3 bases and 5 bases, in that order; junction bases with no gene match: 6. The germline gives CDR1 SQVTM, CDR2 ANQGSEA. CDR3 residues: CSVDQTGGDEQYF. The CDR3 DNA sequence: TGCAGCGTTGACCAAACAGGGGGAGACGAGCAGTACTTC.

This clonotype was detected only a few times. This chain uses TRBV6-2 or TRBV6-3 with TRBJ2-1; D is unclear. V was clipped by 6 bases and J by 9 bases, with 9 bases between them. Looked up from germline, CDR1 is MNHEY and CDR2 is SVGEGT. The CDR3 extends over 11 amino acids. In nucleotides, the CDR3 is TGTGCCAGCAGCCAAAGCTCTGAGCAGTTCTTC. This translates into CASSQSSEQFF.

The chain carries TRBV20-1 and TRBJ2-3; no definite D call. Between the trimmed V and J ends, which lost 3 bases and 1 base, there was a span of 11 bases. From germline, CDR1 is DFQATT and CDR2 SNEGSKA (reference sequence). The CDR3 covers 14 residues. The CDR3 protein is CSASFGGGTDTQYF. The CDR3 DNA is TGCAGTGCTAGTTTCGGTGGGGGCACAGATACGCAGTATTTT.

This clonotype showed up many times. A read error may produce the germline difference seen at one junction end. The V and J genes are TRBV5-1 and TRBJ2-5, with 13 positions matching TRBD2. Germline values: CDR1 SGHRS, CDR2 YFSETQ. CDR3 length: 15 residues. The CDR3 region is CASSLGLAGQETQYF. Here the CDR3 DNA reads TGTGCCAGCAGCCTGGGACTAGCGGGACAAGAGACCCAGTACTTC.

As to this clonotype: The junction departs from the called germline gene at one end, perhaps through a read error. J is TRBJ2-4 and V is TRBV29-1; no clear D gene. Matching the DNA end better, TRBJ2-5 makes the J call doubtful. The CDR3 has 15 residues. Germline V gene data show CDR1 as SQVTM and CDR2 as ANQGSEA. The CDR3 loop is CSVEDLSLATETQYF. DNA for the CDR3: TGCAGCGTCGAAGACCTGAGTCTGGCGACGGAGACCCAGTACTTC.